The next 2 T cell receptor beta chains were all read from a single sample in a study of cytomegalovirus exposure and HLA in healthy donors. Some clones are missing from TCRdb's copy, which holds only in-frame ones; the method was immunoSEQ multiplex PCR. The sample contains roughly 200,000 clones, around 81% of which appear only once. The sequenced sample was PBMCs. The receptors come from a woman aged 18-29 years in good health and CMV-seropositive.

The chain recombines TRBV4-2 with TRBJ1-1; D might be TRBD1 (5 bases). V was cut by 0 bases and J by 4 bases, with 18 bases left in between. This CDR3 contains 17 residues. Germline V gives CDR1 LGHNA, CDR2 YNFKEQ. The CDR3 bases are TGTGCCAGCAGCCAAGATAGCTTGGGAGGGGTGGGCACTGAAGCTTTCTTT. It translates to CASSQDSLGGVGTEAFF.

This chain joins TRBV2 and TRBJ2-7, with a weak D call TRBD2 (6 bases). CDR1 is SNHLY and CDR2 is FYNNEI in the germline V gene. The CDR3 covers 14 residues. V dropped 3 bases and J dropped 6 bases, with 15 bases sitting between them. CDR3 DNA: TGTGCCAGCAGTGACGGGGGTATCGGTATCGAGCAGTACTTC. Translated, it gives CASSDGGIGIEQYF.